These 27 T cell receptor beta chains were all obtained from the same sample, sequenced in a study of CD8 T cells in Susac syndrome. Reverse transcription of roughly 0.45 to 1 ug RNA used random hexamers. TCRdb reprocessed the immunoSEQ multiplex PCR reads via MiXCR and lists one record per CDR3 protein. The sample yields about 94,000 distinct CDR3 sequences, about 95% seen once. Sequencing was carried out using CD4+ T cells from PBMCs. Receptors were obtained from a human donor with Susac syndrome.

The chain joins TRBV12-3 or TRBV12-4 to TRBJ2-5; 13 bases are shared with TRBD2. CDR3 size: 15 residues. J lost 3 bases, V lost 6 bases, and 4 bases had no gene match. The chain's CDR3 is CASSLTSGGEETQYF. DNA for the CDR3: TGTGCCAGCAGCTTAACTAGCGGGGGGGAAGAGACCCAGTACTTC.

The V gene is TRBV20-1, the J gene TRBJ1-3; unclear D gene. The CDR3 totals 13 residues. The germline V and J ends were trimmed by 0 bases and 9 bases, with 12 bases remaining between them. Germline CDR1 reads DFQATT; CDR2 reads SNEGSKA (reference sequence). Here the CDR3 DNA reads TGCAGTGCTAGAGATTCCGGAGGAGGCACCATATATTTT. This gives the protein CSARDSGGGTIYF.

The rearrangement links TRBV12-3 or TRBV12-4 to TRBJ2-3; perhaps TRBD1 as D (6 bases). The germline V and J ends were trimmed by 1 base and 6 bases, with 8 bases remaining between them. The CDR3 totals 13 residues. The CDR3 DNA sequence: TGTGCCAGCAGTTTAGACAGGGACGATACGCAGTATTTT. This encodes CASSLDRDDTQYF.

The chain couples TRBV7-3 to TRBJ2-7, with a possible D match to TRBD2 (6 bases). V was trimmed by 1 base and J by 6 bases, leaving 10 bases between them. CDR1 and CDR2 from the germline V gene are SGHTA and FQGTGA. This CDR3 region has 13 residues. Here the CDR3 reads CASSLSLATEQYF. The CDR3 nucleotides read TGTGCCAGCAGCTTAAGTCTAGCGACCGAGCAGTACTTC.

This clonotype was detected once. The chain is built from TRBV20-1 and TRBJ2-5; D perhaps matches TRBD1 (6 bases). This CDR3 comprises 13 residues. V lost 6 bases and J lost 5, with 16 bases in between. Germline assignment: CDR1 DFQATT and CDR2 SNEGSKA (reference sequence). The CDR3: CSATPTGLETQYF. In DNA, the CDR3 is TGCAGTGCAACACCTACAGGGTTGGAGACCCAGTACTTC.

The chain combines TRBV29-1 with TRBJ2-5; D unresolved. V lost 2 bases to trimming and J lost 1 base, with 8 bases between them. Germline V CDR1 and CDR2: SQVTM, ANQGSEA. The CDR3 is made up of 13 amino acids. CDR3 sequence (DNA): TGCAGCGTTGAAAGAGACGTCCAAGAGACCCAGTACTTC. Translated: CSVERDVQETQYF.

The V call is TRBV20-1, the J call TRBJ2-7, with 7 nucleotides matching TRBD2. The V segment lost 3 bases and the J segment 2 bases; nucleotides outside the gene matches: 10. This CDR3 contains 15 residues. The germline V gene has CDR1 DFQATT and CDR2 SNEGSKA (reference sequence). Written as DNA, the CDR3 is TGCAGTGCTAGTAGGCCTAGCGGACAAACCTACGAGCAGTACTTC. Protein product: CSASRPSGQTYEQYF.

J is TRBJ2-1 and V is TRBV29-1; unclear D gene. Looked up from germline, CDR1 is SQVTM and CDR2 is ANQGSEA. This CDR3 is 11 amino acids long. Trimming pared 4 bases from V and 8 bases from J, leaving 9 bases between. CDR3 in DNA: TGCAGCGTTGTCGAGGTGGATGAGCAGTTCTTC. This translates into CSVVEVDEQFF.

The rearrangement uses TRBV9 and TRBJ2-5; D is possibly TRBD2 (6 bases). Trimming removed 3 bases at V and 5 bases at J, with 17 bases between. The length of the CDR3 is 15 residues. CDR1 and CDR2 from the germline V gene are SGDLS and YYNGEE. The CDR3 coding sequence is TGTGCCAGCAGCGCCCTCGGGGGTCGGAGGGAGACCCAGTACTTC. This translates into CASSALGGRRETQYF.

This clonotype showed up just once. The CDR3 sequence is CASTPGRESDTQYF. CDR3 sequence (DNA): TGTGCCAGCACCCCGGGACGAGAATCAGATACGCAGTATTTT. The chain employs TRBV12-3 or TRBV12-4 and TRBJ2-3; perhaps D is TRBD1 or TRBD2 (5 bases each). The CDR3 has 14 amino acids. Trimming cost V 7 bases and J 4 bases, with 15 bases left between them.

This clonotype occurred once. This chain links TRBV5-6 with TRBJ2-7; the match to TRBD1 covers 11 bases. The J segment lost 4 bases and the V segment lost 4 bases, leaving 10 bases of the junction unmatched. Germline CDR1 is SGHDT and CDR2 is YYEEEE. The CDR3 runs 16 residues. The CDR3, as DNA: TGTGCCAGCAGCCGCTTCTCCGGGACAGGGGGTTACGAGCAGTACTTC. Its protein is CASSRFSGTGGYEQYF.

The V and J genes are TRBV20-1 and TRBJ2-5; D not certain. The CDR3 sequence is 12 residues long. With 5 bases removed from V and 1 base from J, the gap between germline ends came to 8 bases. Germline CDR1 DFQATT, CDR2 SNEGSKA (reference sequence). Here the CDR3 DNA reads TGCAGTGCTCCCTTACCCCAAGAGACCCAGTACTTC. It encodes CSAPLPQETQYF.

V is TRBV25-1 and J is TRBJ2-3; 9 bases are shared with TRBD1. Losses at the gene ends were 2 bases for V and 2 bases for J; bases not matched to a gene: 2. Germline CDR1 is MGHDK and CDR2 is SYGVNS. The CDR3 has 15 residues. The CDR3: CASSEGTGHTDTQYF. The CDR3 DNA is TGTGCCAGCAGTGAAGGGACAGGGCACACAGATACGCAGTATTTT.

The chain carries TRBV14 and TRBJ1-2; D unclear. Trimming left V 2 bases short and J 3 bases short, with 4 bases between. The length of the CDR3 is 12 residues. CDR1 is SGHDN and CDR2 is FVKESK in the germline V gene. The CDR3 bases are TGTGCCAGCAGCCAAACAGACTATGGCTACACCTTC. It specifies CASSQTDYGYTF.

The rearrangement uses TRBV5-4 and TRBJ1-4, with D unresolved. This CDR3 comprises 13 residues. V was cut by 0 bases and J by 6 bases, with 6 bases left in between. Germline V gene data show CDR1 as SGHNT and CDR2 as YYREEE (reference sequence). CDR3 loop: CASSLGPDEKLFF. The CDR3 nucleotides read TGTGCCAGCAGCTTGGGGCCAGATGAAAAACTGTTTTTT.

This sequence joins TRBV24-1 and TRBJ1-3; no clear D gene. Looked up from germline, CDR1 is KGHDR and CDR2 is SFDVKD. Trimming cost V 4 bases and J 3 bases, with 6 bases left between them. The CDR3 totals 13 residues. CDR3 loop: CATSEAGGNTIYF. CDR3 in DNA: TGTGCCACCAGTGAGGCAGGTGGAAACACCATATATTTT.

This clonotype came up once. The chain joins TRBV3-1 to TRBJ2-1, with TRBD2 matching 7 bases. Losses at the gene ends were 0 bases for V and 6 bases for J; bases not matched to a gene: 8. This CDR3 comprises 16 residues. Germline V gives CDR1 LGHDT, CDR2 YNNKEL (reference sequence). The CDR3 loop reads CASSQDMRGGINEQFF. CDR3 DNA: TGTGCCAGCAGCCAAGATATGCGCGGGGGTATCAATGAGCAGTTCTTC.

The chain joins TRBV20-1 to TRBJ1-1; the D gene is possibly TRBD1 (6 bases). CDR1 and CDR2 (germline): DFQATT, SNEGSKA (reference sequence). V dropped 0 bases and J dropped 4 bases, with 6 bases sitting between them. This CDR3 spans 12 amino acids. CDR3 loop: CSAREGATEAFF. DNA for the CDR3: TGCAGTGCTAGAGAGGGGGCCACTGAAGCTTTCTTT.

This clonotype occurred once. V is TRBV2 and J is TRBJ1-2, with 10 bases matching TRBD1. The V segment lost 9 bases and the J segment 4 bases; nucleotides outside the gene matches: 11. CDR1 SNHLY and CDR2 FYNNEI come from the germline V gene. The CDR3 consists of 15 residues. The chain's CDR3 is CASMTGGITGYGYTF. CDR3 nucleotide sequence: TGTGCCAGTATGACAGGGGGCATTACTGGCTATGGCTACACCTTC.

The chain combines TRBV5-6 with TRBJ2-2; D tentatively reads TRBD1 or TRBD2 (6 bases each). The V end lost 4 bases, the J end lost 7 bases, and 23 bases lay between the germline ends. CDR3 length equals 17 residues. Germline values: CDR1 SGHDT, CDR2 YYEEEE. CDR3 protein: CASSRGLVGGLVGELFF. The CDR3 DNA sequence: TGTGCCAGCAGCCGTGGACTTGTCGGGGGCTTGGTCGGGGAGCTGTTTTTT.

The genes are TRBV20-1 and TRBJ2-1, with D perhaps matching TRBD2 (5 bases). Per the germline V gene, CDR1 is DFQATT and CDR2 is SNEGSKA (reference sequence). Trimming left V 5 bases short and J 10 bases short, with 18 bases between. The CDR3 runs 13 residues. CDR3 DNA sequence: TGCAGTGCTGCTAGAGGGCTAGTTCAAGAGCAGTTCTTC. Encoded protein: CSAARGLVQEQFF.

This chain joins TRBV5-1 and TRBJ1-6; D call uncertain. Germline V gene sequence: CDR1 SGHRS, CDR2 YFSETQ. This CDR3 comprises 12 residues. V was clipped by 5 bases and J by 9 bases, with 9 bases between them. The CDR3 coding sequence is TGCGCCAGCAGAGCTGGTCTTTCACCCCTCCACTTT. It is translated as CASRAGLSPLHF.

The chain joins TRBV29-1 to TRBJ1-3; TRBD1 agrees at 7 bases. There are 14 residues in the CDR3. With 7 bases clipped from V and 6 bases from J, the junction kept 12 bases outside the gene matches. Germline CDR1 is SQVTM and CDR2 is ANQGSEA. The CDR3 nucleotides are TGCAGCGCTTTGCGGGACAGTAAAGAAAACACCATATATTTT. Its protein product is CSALRDSKENTIYF.

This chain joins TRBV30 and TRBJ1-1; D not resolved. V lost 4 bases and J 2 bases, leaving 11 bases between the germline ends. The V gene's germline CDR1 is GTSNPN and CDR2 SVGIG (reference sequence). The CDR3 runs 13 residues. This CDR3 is CAWTPAGNTEAFF. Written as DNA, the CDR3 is TGTGCCTGGACTCCAGCTGGTAACACTGAAGCTTTCTTT.

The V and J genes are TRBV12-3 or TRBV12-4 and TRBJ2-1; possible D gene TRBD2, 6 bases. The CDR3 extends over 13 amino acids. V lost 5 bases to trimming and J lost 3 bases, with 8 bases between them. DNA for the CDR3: TGTGCCAGCAGTGTCGGGGGCTACAATGAGCAGTTCTTC. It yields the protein CASSVGGYNEQFF.

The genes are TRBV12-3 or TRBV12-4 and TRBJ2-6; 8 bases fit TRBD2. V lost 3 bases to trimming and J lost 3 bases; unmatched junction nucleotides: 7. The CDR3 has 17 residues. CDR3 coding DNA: TGTGCCAGCAGTTTCGAGCGGGGGCTTGGTGGGGCCAACGTCCTGACTTTC. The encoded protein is CASSFERGLGGANVLTF.

The CDR3 reads CSVEGGRGTDTQYF. The CDR3 DNA is TGCAGCGTTGAGGGTGGGAGGGGCACAGATACGCAGTATTTT. This sequence joins TRBV29-1 and TRBJ2-3; 7 bases align to TRBD2. Germline lookup yields CDR1 SQVTM and CDR2 ANQGSEA. The J segment lost 1 base and the V segment lost 3 bases, leaving 4 bases of the junction unmatched. The CDR3 length is 14 residues.